These 13 T cell receptor beta chains came from one sample sequenced in a study of tumor and adjacent non-tumor tissue in lung cancer. TCRbeta libraries were built with three rounds of nested PCR, modified from ARM-PCR. TCRdb ran MiXCR on the multiplex PCR reads and lists one entry per CDR3 protein. Here the sample spans 110,000 or so distinct CDR3 sequences, more than 60% being singletons. No cell sorting was done before RNA was extracted from the tissue. Input material: lung tumor tissue. These TCRs come from a woman aged 60-70 years with non-small cell lung cancer.

The chain uses TRBV11-2 and TRBJ1-1; no clear D gene. CDR1 and CDR2 (germline): SGHAT, FQNNGV. The V gene lost 1 base and the J gene lost 6 bases, with 18 bases spanning the gap. This CDR3 is built from 16 residues. The DNA for the CDR3 is TGTGCCAGCAGCTTAGTTCTGGGATTTGGGGAGGCTGAAGCTTTCTTT. Protein product: CASSLVLGFGEAEAFF.

This clonotype was observed at least ten times. This rearrangement joins TRBV4-3 to TRBJ1-1; TRBD1 matches at 7 bases. Germline V gene data show CDR1 as LGHNA and CDR2 as YSLEER. The CDR3 has 14 residues. V gave up 3 bases and J gave up 10 bases; unmatched junction bases: 11. The CDR3, as DNA: TGCGCCAGCAGCCAGGAGAAGAACGCAGGGGGAGCTTTCTTT. This encodes CASSQEKNAGGAFF.

This rearrangement joins TRBV5-5 to TRBJ1-5, with TRBD1 as a possible D gene (6 bases). V dropped 3 bases and J dropped 4 bases, with 14 bases sitting between them. The germline CDR1 and CDR2 sequences are SGHKS and YYEKEE (reference sequence). The CDR3 spans 15 residues. The CDR3 loop reads CASSSSLGGNQPQHF. As DNA, the CDR3 is TGTGCCAGCAGCTCGAGTTTAGGGGGGAATCAGCCCCAGCATTTT.

Points on this clonotype: Because it lacks the conserved phenylalanine or tryptophan at the end, this CDR3 is likely a read error. The chain recombines TRBV4-1 with TRBJ2-7; 9 bases match TRBD2. The length of the CDR3 is 15 residues. V was pared by 3 bases and J by 4 bases, with 7 bases of the junction left unmatched. Germline CDR1 MGHRA, CDR2 YSYEKL. The CDR3 DNA reads TGCGCCAGCAGCCAGATTAGCGGGAGACAATACGAGCAGTACTGC. It encodes CASSQISGRQYEQYC.

Comments on this clonotype: It may be a read error: a sequence one base away is much more abundant. This rearrangement joins TRBV29-1 to TRBJ2-7, with TRBD1 as a possible D gene (6 bases). CDR1 and CDR2 from the germline V gene are SQVTM and ANQGSEA. The CDR3 has 12 amino acids. CDR3 amino acids: CGVLIQGYEQYF. The CDR3 bases are TGCGGCGTCCTGATACAGGGCTACGAGCAGTACTTC.

To note about this clonotype: A much larger clone is a single base away; this may be a read error. V is TRBV6-6 and J is TRBJ1-4, with TRBD1 matching 8 bases. The CDR3 has 16 amino acids. Per germline, CDR1 MNHNY and CDR2 SVGAGI (reference sequence). This CDR3 reads CAISTRERQGYEKLFF. The CDR3 nucleotides are TGTGCCATCAGTACCCGGGAGAGACAGGGGTATGAAAAACTGTTTTTT.

The table lists this clonotype with a count of one. The conserved phenylalanine or tryptophan normally closing the CDR3 is absent here, so this likely arose from a read error. This chain uses TRBV20-1 with TRBJ2-5, with TRBD2 as a possible D gene (6 bases). Per the germline V gene, CDR1 is DFQATT and CDR2 is SNEGSKA (reference sequence). The germline V and J ends were trimmed by 5 bases and 6 bases, with 19 bases remaining between them. The CDR3 contains 14 residues. The CDR3: CSAGGWGPPQTQYY. The CDR3 coding sequence is TGCAGTGCTGGGGGGTGGGGTCCCCCCCAGACCCAGTACTAC.

Notes on this clonotype: At one end the junction does not follow the germline gene, possibly because of a read error. V and J are TRBV4-2 and TRBJ1-1, with 8 bases matching TRBD1. CDR1 and CDR2 from the germline V gene are LGHNA and YNFKEQ. The CDR3 totals 14 residues. For the CDR3, the DNA is TGTGCCAGCAGCCAACTACGACAGGGGTATGAAGCTCTCTTT. Amino acids: CASSQLRQGYEALF.

This clonotype was observed a few times. The junction shows a germline mismatch at one end, possibly a read error. The chain employs TRBV7-9 and TRBJ2-5; D remains unclear. CDR1 SEHNR and CDR2 FQNEAQ come from the germline V gene (reference sequence). This CDR3 comprises 12 residues. CDR3 protein: CASTPLQGTQYF. The CDR3 nucleotides are TGTGCCAGCACCCCTCTCCAAGGGACCCAGTACTTC.

About this clonotype: A much larger clone differs by one base, so this may be a read error. V and J are TRBV7-8 and TRBJ2-3; TRBD1 is a possible D gene (6 bases). Per germline, CDR1 SGHVS and CDR2 FQNEAQ. The CDR3 consists of 13 residues. CDR3 loop: CASGFNRADTQYF. In DNA, the CDR3 is TGTGCCAGCGGCTTTAACAGGGCAGATACGCAGTATTTT.

In this sample, this clonotype turned up many times. The chain recombines TRBV4-2 with TRBJ1-1; D is possibly TRBD1 (5 bases). V lost 4 bases, J lost 1 base, and 13 bases lay in between. The CDR3 length is 15 residues. Germline CDR1 and CDR2: LGHNA and YNFKEQ. CDR3 coding DNA: TGTGCCAGCAGCCCCCCGGCAGGGAGGAACACTGAAGCTTTCTTT. It is translated as CASSPPAGRNTEAFF.

This clonotype was seen more than once but under ten times. A read error may explain this, as a much larger clone is one base away. The gene calls are TRBV20-1 and TRBJ2-1; D unresolved. CDR1 is DFQATT and CDR2 is SNEGSKA in the germline V gene (reference sequence). This CDR3 has 12 amino acids. V lost 3 bases and J lost 5, with 8 bases in between. The CDR3 is CSASHGNNEQFF. CDR3 bases: TGCAGTGCTAGTCATGGGAACAATGAGCAGTTCTTC.

In its sample, this clonotype was seen many times. This sequence joins TRBV20-1 and TRBJ1-6, with D hard to call. Trimming pared 3 bases from V and 7 bases from J, leaving 10 bases between. The CDR3 has 13 amino acids. CDR1 is DFQATT and CDR2 is SNEGSKA in the germline V gene (reference sequence). The DNA of the CDR3 is TGCAGTGCTAGTCCCAGAGACAATTCACCCCTCCACTTT. As protein: CSASPRDNSPLHF.